This T cell receptor beta chain was identified in a study of T cells in Graves' hyperthyroidism and ophthalmopathy. RNA transcripts were the template for amplifying TCR beta CDR3 regions. Carried out on the TCR CDR3, a first-round RT-PCR used the HTBI primer set. TCRdb independently ran MiXCR on the multiplex PCR reads; one entry per CDR3 protein. The data hold 250,000 to 300,000 distinct CDR3 sequences, with approximately 18% observed a single time. The sample comprised blood. The TCR comes from a man aged 45-65 years with Graves' ophthalmopathy.

In DNA form, the CDR3 reads TGTGCCAGCAGTTTTCAGGGTGGGTCTGGGAATGAGCAGTTCTTC. It specifies CASSFQGGSGNEQFF. The chain links TRBV6-1 to TRBJ2-1; weak D call: TRBD1 (5 bases). Germline V gene lookup returns CDR1 MNHNS and CDR2 SASEGT. Trimming removed 5 bases from V and 7 bases from J, with 18 bases in between. This CDR3 is 15 amino acids long.